This T cell receptor beta chain was found in a study of breast tumors, draining lymph nodes, adjacent tissues. The lymph nodes were axillary draining lymph nodes from breast cancer patients. On this clonotype: Its antigen remains unidentified. It is unclear where the CDR3 begins or ends on the DNA, so no DNA is shown, and the CDR3 is as TCRdb lists it.

The study's findings and limits: Tumor TCR diversity was below lymph nodes but above nontumor tissue. The data were judged consistent with most tumor T cells coming from lymph node and expanding in tumor. Compared with basal-like, luminal-like tumors shared significantly more repertoire with nontumor tissue. Tumor T cell lymph node origin was a supported hypothesis, not proven.

Germline CDR1 and CDR2: SEHNR and FQNEAQ (reference sequence). With termini counted, the CDR3 has 21 amino acids. TCRdb processed the multiplex PCR reads anew with MiXCR; each CDR3 protein has one entry. Here the sample spans roughly 120,000 distinct CDR3 sequences, about 20% being singletons. This sequence originates from a female donor with breast cancer. Some clones in this sample may be carry-over from other donors' samples. This chain joins TRBV7-9 and TRBJ2-7; the table's D gene call, TRBD2, was not cross checked with the DNA. Specimen: axillary lymph node tissue. The CDR3 loop is CASSFYICSARRAGGTYEQYF.